This T cell receptor beta chain was sequenced in a study of blood T cell repertoires in COVID-19. The wider study: The United States, Italy and Spain provided the acute and convalescent COVID-19 samples. PBMCs, B-cell-depleted T cells, or T cells provided the cDNA or gDNA that made up the material.

In the authors' methods: Estimates of nucleated cell counts were drawn from the amplification of reference gene primers. The repertoire was sequenced with immunoSEQ multiplex PCR; TCRdb's copy has only in-frame clones and lacks some. V and J calls and clone size are as listed in that table; D and trimming were resolved from the DNA. The table has about 100,000 clones, less than 90% seen once. V was clipped by 5 bases and J by 4 bases, with 14 bases between them. CDR1 and CDR2 from the germline V gene are SGHTA and FQGNSA. CDR3 size: 15 residues. The sequencing sample was made of peripheral blood. This TCR came from a man between 60 and 70 years old with acute or convalescent COVID-19. This chain links TRBV7-2 with TRBJ2-2; tentative D call: TRBD2 (5 bases). As DNA, the CDR3 is TGTGCCAGCAGCCCCTTGCGGGCCTTCACCGGGGAGCTGTTTTTT. As protein: CASSPLRAFTGELFF.